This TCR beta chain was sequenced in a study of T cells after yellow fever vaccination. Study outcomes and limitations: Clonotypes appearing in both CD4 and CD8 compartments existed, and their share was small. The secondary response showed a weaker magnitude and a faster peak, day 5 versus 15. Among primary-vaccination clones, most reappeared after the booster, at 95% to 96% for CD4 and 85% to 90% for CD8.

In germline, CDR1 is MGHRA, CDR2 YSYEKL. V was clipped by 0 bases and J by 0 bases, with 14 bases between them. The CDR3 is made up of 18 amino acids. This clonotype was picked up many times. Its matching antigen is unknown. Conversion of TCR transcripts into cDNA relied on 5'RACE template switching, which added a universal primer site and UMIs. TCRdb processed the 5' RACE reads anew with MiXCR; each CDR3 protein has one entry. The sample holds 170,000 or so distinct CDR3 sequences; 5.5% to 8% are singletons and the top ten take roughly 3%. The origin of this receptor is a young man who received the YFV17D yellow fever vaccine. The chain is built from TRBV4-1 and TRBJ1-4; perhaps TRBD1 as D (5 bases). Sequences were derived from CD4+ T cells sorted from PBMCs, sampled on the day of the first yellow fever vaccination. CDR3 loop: CASSQDRGTDATNEKLFF. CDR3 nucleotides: TGCGCCAGCAGCCAAGATCGGGGCACCGATGCAACTAATGAAAAACTGTTTTTT.